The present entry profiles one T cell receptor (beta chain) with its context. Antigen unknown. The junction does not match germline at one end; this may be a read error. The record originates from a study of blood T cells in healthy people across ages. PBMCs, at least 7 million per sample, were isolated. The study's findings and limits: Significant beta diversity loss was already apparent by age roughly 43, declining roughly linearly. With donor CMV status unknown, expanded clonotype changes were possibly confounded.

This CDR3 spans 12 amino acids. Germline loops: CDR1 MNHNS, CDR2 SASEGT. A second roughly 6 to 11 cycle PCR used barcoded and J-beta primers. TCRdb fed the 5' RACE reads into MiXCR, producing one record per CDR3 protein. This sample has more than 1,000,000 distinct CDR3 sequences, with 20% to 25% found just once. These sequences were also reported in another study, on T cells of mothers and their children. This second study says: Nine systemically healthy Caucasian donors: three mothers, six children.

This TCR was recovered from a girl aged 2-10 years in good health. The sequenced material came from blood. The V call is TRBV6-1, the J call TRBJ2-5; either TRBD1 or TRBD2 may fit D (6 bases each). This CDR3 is CASKGGRETQYF. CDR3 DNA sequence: TGCGCCAGCAAGGGGGGAAGGGAGACCCAGTACTTC.